Below, one TCR beta chain is given with its context. Here immunoSEQ multiplex PCR was the method, and the copy in TCRdb shows in-frame clones only, minus some. The sample gives about 150,000 clones, around 90% of which show up once; about 4% is in the top ten. This sample is drawn from a study of blood T cell repertoires in COVID-19. The sample was PBMCs or T cells enriched from blood (not recorded which). The TCR sequence derives from a woman aged 35 to 49 who had been exposed to COVID-19.

The CDR3 sequence: CASSPELHSNQPQHF. The CDR3 DNA reads TGTGCCAGCTCACCCGAGCTCCATAGCAATCAGCCCCAGCATTTT. The V gene is TRBV18, the J gene TRBJ1-5; D is unclear. Per germline, CDR1 KGHSH and CDR2 LQKENI. The V end lost 3 bases, the J end lost 0 bases, and 9 bases lay between the germline ends. The CDR3 spans 15 residues.